Included here is one TCR beta chain sequence, with context. Its cognate antigen is unknown. This record belongs to a study of T cells in Graves' hyperthyroidism and ophthalmopathy. For the study at large: Peripheral blood samples were taken at initial diagnosis, prior to any treatment. Whole-study findings and limits: Most expanded thyroid clonotypes above 0.001 recurred in blood.

It was uncontrolled infection, other autoimmune disease, pregnancy or lactation that excluded patients. Out of approximately 10 ml of fresh peripheral blood came the PBMCs. The CDR3 runs to 15 residues. Germline V gives CDR1 DFQATT, CDR2 SNEGSKA (reference sequence). The V and J ends lost 3 bases and 2 bases, in that order; junction bases with no gene match: 9. Amplification of TCR beta CDR3 regions used RNA as the template. Researchers ran a first-round RT-PCR on the TCR CDR3 using the HTBI primer set. TCRdb recomputed calls from the multiplex PCR reads with MiXCR, one row per CDR3 protein. The sample yields some 770,000 distinct CDR3 sequences, 15% to 20% seen once.

The rearrangement uses TRBV20-1 and TRBJ2-7, with TRBD1 identical over 8 bases. The receptor was isolated from a man younger than 35 with Graves' hyperthyroidism. Sequencing was carried out using blood. The CDR3 DNA is TGCAGTGCTAGTACGGGGACAGGTGATCCCTACGAGCAGTACTTC. This gives the protein CSASTGTGDPYEQYF.